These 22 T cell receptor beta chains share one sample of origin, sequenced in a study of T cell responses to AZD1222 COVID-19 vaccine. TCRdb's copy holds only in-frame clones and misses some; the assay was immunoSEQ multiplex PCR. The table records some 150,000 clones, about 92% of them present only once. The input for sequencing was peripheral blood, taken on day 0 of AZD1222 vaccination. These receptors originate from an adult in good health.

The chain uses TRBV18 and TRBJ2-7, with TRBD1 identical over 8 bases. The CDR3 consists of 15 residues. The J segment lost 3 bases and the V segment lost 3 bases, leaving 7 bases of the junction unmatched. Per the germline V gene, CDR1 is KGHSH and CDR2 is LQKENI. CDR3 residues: CASSPSGQGFYEQYF. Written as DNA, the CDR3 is TGTGCCAGCTCACCGTCTGGACAGGGCTTCTACGAGCAGTACTTC.

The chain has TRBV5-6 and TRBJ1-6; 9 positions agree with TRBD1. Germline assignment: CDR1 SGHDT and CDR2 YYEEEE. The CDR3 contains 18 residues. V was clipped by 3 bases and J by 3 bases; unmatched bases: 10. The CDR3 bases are TGTGCCAGCAGCTCGGCGTCAAGGACAGGGGTCTATAATTCACCCCTCCACTTT. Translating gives CASSSASRTGVYNSPLHF.

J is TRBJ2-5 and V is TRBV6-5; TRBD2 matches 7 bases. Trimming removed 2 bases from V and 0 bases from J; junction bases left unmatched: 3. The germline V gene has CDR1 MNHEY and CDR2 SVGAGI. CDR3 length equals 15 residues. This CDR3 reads CASSYVRGDQETQYF. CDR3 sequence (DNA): TGTGCCAGCAGTTACGTCCGGGGGGACCAAGAGACCCAGTACTTC.

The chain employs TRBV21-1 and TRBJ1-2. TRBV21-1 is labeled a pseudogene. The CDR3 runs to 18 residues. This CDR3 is CASSKDEGRGLTNYGYTF. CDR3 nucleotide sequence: TGTGCCAGCAGCAAAGATGAGGGACGGGGGTTAACTAACTATGGCTACACCTTC.

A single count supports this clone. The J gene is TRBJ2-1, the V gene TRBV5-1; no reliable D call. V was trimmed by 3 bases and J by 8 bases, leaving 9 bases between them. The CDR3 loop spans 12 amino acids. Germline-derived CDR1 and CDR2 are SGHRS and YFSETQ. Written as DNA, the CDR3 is TGCGCCAGCAGCTCATCGACTCATGAGCAGTTCTTC. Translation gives CASSSSTHEQFF.

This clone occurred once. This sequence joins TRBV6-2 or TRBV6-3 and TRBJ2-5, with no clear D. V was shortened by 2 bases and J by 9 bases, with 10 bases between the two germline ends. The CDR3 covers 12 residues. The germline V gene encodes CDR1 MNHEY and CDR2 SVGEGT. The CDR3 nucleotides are TGTGCCAGCAGTTACCGGACCTCGGCCCAGTACTTC. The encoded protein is CASSYRTSAQYF.

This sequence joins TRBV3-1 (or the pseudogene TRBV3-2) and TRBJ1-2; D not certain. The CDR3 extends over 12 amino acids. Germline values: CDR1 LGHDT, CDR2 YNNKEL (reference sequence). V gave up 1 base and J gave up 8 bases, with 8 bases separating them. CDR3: CASSQAQHGYTF. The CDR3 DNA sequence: TGTGCCAGCAGCCAAGCACAGCACGGCTACACCTTC.

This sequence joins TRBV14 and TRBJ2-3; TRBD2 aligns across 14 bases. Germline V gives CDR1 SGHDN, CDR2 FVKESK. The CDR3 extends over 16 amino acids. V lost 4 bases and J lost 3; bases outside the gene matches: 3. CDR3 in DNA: TGTGCCAGCAGCCTGCGGACTAGCGGGGGGACAGATACGCAGTATTTT. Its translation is CASSLRTSGGTDTQYF.

CDR3 residues: CSAGQRLNTEAFF. CDR3 bases: TGCAGCGCCGGACAGAGATTGAACACTGAAGCTTTCTTT. This sequence joins TRBV29-1 and TRBJ1-1, with D possibly matching TRBD1 (6 bases). Per germline, CDR1 SQVTM and CDR2 ANQGSEA. The V end was cut by 7 bases, the J end by 0 bases, with 12 bases between. The CDR3 totals 13 residues.

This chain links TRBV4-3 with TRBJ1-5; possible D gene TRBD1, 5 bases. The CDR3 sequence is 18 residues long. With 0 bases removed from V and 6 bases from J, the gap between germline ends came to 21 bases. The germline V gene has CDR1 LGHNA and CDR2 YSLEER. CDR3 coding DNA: TGCGCCAGCAGCCAAGAGGTAATACGGGACTCCTTTGGTCAGCCCCAGCATTTT. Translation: CASSQEVIRDSFGQPQHF.

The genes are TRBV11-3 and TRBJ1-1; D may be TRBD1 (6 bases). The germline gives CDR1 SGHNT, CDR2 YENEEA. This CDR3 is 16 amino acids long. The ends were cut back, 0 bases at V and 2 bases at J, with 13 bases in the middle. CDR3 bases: TGTGCCAGCAGCTTAGAGGGAGGGGGATTAAACACTGAAGCTTTCTTT. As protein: CASSLEGGGLNTEAFF.

As DNA, the CDR3 is TGTGCCAGCTCACCCGACCGGGGGCCGGTGACTGAAGCTTTCTTT. Translation gives CASSPDRGPVTEAFF. This chain links TRBV18 with TRBJ1-1; maybe TRBD1 (6 bases). The CDR3 extends over 15 amino acids. CDR1 KGHSH and CDR2 LQKENI come from the germline V gene. The V and J ends lost 3 bases and 5 bases respectively, with 16 bases between them.

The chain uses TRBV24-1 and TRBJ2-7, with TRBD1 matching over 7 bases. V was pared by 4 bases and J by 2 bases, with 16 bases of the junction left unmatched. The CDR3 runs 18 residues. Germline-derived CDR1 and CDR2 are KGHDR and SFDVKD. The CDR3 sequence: CATSDSGPDRVRTYEQYF. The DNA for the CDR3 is TGTGCCACCAGTGACTCAGGCCCCGACAGGGTCAGGACCTACGAGCAGTACTTC.

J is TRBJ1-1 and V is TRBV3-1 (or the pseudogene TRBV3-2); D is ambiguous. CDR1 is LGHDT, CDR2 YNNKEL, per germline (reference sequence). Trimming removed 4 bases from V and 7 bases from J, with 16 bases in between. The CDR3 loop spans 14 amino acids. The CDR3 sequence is CASSPITGGVEAFF. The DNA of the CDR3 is TGTGCCAGCAGCCCCATAACCGGAGGAGTTGAAGCTTTCTTT.

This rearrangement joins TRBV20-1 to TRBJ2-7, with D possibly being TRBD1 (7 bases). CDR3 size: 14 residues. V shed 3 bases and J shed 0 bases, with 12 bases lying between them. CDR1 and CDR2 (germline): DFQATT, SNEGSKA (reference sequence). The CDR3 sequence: CSASWRGHSYEQYF. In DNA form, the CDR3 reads TGCAGTGCTAGTTGGAGGGGGCACTCCTACGAGCAGTACTTC.

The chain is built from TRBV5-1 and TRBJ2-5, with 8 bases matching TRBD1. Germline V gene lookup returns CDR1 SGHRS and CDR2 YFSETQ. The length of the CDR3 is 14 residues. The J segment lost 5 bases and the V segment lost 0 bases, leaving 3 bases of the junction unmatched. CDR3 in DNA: TGCGCCAGCAGCTTGGCAGGGGGCCGGGAGACCCAGTACTTC. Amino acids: CASSLAGGRETQYF.

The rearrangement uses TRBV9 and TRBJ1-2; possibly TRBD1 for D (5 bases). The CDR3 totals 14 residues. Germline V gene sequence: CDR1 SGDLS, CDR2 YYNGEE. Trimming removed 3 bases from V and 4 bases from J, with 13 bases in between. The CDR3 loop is CASSGQGIRYGYTF. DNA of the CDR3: TGTGCCAGCAGCGGGCAGGGCATCCGCTATGGCTACACCTTC.

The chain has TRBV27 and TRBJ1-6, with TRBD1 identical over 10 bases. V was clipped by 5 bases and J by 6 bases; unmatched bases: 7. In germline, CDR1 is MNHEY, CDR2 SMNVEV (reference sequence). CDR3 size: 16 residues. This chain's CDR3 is CASSTGTGVRNSPLHF. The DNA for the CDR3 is TGTGCCAGCAGTACGGGGACAGGGGTTCGTAATTCACCCCTCCACTTT.

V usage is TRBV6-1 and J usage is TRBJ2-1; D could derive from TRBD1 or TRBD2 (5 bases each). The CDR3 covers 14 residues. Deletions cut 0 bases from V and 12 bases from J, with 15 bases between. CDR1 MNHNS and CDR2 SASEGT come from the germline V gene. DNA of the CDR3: TGTGCCAGCAGTGAAGCTGGGACCTTGGGCCGGCAGTTCTTC. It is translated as CASSEAGTLGRQFF.

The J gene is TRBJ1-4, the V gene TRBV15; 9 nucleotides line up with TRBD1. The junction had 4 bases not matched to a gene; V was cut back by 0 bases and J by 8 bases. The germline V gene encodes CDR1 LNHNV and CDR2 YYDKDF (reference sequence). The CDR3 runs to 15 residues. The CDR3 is CATSRDRQGGEKLFF. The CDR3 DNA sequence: TGTGCCACCAGCAGAGACCGACAGGGGGGAGAAAAACTGTTTTTT.

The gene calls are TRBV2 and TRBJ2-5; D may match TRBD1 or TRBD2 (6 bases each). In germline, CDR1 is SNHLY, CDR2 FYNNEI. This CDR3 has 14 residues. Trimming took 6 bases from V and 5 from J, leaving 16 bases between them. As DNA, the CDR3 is TGTGCCAGCAGGGAGGGACATGGAGAGGAGACCCAGTACTTC. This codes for CASREGHGEETQYF. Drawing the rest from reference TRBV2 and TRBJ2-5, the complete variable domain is EPEVTQTPSHQVTQMGQEVILRCVPISNHLYFYWYRQILGQKVEFLVSFYNNEISEKSEIFDDQFSVERPDGSNFTLKIRSTKLEDSAMYFCASREGHGEETQYFGPGTRLLVL.

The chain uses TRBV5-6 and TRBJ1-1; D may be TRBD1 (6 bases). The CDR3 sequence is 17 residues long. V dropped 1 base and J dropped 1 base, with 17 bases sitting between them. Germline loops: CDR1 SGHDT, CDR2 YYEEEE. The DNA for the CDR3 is TGTGCCAGCAGCTTGAGAGCTGGACAGTGGGCGAACACTGAAGCTTTCTTT. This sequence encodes CASSLRAGQWANTEAFF.